This TCR beta chain was retrieved from a study of blood T cell repertoires in COVID-19. Study as a whole: COVID-19 samples from acute and convalescent phases originated in the United States, Italy and Spain.

CDR1 is KGHDR and CDR2 is SFDVKD in the germline V gene. The junction had 5 bases not matched to a gene; V was cut back by 4 bases and J by 2 bases. The CDR3 covers 15 residues. Original analysis: Estimates of nucleated cell counts were drawn from the amplification of reference gene primers. Method: immunoSEQ multiplex PCR; TCRdb's copy keeps in-frame clones and lacks some. That table is the source of V, J and clone size, and D and trimming were worked out from the DNA. Among approximately 150,000 clones, about 80% were seen once, and the ten largest hold about a tenth. Material for sequencing was peripheral blood. The J gene is TRBJ2-7, the V gene TRBV24-1, with 9 bases that match TRBD1. This clonotype originated in a man between 65 and 79 years old with active or convalescent COVID-19. CDR3 sequence reads: CATSDPGQGTYEQYF. Here the CDR3 DNA reads TGTGCCACCAGTGACCCGGGACAGGGAACCTACGAGCAGTACTTC.